This TCR beta chain was sequenced for a study of shared T cell receptors in the human thymus. CDR1 and CDR2 from the germline V gene are SGHTA and FQGTGA. V was pared by 5 bases and J by 3 bases, with 5 bases of the junction left unmatched. The CDR3 is 15 amino acids. The protocol was immunoSEQ multiplex PCR, while the TCRdb copy is restricted to in-frame clones and leaves out a portion. The sample contains approximately 580,000 clones, around 78% of which appear only once. This sample also appeared in a second study, on human thymus T cells.

Source material: thymocytes. The TCR comes from a boy under two years old with a congenital heart defect. This chain joins TRBV7-3 and TRBJ1-5, with 9 bases that match TRBD1. The DNA for the CDR3 is TGTGCCAGCAGCAAGCGGACAGGGGCCAATCAGCCCCAGCATTTT. It is translated as CASSKRTGANQPQHF. The full variable domain, its missing parts supplied by reference TRBV7-3 and TRBJ1-5, is GAGVSQTPSNKVTEKGKYVELRCDPISGHTALYWYRQSLGQGPEFLIYFQGTGAADDSGLPNDRFFAVRPEGSVSTLKIQRTERGDSAVYLCASSKRTGANQPQHFGDGTRLSIL.